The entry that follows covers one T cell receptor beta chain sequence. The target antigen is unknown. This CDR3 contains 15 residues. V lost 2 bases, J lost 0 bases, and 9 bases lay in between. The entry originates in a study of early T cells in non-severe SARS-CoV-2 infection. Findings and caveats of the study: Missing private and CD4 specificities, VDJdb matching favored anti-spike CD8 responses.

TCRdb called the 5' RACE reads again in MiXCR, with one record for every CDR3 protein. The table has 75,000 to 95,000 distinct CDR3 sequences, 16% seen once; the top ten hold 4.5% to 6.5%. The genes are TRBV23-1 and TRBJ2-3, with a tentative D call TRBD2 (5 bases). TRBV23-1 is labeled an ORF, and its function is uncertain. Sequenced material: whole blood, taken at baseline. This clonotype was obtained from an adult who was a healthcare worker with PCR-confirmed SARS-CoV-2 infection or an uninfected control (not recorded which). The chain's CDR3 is CASSQGLISTDTQYF. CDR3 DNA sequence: TGCGCCAGCAGTCAAGGACTCATTAGCACAGATACGCAGTATTTT.